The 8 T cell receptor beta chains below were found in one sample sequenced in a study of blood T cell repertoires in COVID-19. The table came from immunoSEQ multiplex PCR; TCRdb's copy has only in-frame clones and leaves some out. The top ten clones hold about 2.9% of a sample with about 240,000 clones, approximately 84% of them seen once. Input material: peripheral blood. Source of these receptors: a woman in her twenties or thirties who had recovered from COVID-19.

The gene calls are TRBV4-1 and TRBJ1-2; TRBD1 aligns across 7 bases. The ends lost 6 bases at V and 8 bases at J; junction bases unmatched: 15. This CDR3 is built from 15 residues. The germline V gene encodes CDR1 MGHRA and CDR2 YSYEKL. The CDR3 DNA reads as TGCGCCAGCAGTACCAGGGTGGCAGGGGGGTTAGGCTACACCTTC. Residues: CASSTRVAGGLGYTF.

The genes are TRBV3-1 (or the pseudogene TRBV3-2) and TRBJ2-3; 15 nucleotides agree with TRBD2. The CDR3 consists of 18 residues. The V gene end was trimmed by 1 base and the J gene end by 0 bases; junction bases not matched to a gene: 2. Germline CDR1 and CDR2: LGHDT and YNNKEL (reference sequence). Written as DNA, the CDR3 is TGTGCCAGCAGCCAAGGGGGACTAGCGGGGGGAAGCACAGATACGCAGTATTTT. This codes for CASSQGGLAGGSTDTQYF.

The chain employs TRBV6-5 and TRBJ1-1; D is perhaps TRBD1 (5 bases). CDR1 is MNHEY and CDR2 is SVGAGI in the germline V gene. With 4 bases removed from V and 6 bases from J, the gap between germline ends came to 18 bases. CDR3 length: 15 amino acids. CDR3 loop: CASSSPFGGKAEAFF. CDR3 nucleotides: TGTGCCAGCAGTTCCCCGTTTGGGGGGAAGGCTGAAGCTTTCTTT.

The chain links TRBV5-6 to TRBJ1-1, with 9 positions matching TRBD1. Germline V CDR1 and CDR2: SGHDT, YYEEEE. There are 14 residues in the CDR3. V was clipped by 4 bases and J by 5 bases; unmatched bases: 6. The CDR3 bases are TGTGCCAGCAGCAGGGGGACAGGGTCGACTGAAGCTTTCTTT. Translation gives CASSRGTGSTEAFF.

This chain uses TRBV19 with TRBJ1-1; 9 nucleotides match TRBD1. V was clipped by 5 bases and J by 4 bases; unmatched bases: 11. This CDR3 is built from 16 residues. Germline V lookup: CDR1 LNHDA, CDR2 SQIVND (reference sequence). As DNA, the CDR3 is TGTGCCAGTAGTTCAATAAGGGGGACAGGGAGCACTGAAGCTTTCTTT. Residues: CASSSIRGTGSTEAFF.

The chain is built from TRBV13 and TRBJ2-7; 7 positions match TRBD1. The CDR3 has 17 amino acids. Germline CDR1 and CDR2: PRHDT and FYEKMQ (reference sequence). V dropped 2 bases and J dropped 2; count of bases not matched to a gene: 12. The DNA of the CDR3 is TGTGCCAGCAGCTTAATAACTTTCGGGGACAGCCCCTACGAGCAGTACTTC. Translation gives CASSLITFGDSPYEQYF.

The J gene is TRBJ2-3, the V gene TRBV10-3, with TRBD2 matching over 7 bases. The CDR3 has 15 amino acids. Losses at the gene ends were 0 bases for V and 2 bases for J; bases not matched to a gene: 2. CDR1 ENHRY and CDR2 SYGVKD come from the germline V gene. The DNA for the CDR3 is TGTGCCATCAGTGAGTCGCGGGGGAACACAGATACGCAGTATTTT. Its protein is CAISESRGNTDTQYF.

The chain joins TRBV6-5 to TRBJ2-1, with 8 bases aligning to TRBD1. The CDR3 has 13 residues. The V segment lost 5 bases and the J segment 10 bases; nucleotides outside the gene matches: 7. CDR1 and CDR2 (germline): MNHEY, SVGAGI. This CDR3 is CASSPPDREEQFF. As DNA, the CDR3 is TGTGCCAGCAGTCCTCCGGACAGGGAGGAGCAGTTCTTC.